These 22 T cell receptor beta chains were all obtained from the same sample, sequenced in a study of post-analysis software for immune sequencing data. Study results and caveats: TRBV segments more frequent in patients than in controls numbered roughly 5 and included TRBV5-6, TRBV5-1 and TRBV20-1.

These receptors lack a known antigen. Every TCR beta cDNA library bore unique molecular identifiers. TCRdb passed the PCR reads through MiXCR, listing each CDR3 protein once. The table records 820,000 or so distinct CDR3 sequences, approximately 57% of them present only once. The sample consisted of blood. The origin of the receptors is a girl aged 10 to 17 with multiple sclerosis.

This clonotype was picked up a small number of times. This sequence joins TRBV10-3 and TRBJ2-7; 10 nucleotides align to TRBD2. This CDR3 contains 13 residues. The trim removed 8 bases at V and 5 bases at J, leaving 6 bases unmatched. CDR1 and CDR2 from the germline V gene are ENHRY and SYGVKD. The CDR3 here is CAIDPSGSDEQYF. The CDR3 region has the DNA TGTGCCATCGATCCTAGCGGGAGCGACGAGCAGTACTTC.

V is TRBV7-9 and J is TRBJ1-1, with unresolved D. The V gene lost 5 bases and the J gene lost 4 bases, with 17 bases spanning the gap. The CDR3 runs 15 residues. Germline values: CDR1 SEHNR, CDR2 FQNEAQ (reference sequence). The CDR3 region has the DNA TGTGCCAGCAGCCCCAGCCAATCGGGGAGCACTGAAGCTTTCTTT. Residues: CASSPSQSGSTEAFF. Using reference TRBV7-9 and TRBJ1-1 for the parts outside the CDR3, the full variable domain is DTGVSQNPRHKITKRGQNVTFRCDPISEHNRLYWYRQTLGQGPEFLTYFQNEAQLEKSRLLSDRFSAERPKGSFSTLEIQRTEQGDSAMYLCASSPSQSGSTEAFFGQGTRLTVV.

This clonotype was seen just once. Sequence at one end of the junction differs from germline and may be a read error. The CDR3 nucleotides read TGTGCCAGCAGTCCGCGGACAGGGGAGAAAGATGCGCAATATTTT. The encoded protein is CASSPRTGEKDAQYF. This rearrangement joins TRBV12-3 or TRBV12-4 to TRBJ2-3; 9 nucleotides match TRBD1. CDR3 length: 15 residues.

The CDR3: CASGLATVSLEPQHF. As DNA, the CDR3 is TGTGCTAGTGGTTTGGCTACGGTAAGCCTCGAGCCCCAGCATTTT. The chain uses TRBV12-5 and TRBJ1-5; no firm D call. V was pared by 1 base and J by 8 bases, with 15 bases between. Germline lookup yields CDR1 LGHNT and CDR2 FRNRAP. There are 15 residues in the CDR3.

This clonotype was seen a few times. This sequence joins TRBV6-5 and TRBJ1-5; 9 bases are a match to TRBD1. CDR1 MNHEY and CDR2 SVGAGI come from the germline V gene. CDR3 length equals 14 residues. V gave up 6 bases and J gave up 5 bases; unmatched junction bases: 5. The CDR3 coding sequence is TGTGCCAGCAGGCTTGGACAGGGGTATCAGCCCCAGCATTTT. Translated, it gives CASRLGQGYQPQHF.

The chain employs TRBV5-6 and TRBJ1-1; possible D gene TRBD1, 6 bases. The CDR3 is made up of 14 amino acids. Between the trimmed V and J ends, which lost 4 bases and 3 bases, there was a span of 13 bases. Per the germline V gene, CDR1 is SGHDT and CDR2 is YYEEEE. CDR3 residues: CASSPKGVDTEAFF. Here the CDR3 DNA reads TGTGCCAGCAGCCCGAAGGGGGTCGACACTGAAGCTTTCTTT. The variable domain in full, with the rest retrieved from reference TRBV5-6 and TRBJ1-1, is DAGVTQSPTHLIKTRGQQVTLRCSPKSGHDTVSWYQQALGQGPQFIFQYYEEEERQRGNFPDRFSGHQFPNYSSELNVNALLLGDSALYLCASSPKGVDTEAFFGQGTRLTVV.

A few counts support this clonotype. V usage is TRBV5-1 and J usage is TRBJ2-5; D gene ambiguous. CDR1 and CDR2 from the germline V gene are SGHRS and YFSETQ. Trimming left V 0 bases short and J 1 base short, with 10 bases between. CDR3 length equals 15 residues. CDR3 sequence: CASSLAKRIQETQYF. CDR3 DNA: TGCGCCAGCAGCTTGGCCAAGCGTATCCAAGAGACCCAGTACTTC.

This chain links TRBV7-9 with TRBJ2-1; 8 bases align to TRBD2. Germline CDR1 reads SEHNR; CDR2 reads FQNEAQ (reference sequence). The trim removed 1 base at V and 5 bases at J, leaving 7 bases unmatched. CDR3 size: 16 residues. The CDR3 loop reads CASSLVPLAENNEQFF. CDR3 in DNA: TGTGCCAGCAGCTTAGTTCCACTAGCGGAGAACAATGAGCAGTTCTTC.

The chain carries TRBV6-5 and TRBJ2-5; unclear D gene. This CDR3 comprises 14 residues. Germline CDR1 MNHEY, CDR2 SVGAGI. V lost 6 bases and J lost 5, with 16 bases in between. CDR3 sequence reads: CASRPRLLRETQYF. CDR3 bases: TGTGCCAGCAGGCCCAGACTGTTGCGGGAGACCCAGTACTTC.

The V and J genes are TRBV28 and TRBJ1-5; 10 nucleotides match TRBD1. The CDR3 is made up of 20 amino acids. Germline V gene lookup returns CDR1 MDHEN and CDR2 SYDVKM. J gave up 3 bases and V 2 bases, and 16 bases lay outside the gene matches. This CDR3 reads CASSLDLTGTGAFNNQPQHF. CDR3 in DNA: TGTGCCAGCAGTTTAGATCTAACCGGGACAGGGGCCTTTAACAATCAGCCCCAGCATTTT. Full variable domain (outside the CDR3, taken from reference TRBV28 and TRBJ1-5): DVKVTQSSRYLVKRTGEKVFLECVQDMDHENMFWYRQDPGLGLRLIYFSYDVKMKEKGDIPEGYSVSREKKERFSLILESASTNQTSMYLCASSLDLTGTGAFNNQPQHFGDGTRLSIL.

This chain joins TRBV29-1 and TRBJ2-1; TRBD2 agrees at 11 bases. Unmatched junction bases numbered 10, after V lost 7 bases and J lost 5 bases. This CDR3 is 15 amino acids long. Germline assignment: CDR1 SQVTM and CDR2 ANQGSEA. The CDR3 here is CSADRGLAANNEQFF. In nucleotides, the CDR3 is TGCAGCGCTGACCGGGGACTAGCGGCTAACAATGAGCAGTTCTTC.

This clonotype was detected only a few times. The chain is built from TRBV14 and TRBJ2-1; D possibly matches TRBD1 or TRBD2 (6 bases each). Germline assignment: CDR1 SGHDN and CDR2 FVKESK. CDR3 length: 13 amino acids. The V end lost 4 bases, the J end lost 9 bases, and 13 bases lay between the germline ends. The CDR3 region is CASSPTGGGEQFF. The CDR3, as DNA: TGTGCCAGCAGCCCTACTGGAGGGGGTGAGCAGTTCTTC.

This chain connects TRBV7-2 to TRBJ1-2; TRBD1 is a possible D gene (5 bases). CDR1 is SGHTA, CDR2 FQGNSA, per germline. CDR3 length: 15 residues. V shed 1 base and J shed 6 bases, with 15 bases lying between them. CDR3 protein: CASSLGGGLRDGYTF. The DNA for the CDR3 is TGTGCCAGCAGCTTAGGGGGCGGACTTCGGGATGGCTACACCTTC.

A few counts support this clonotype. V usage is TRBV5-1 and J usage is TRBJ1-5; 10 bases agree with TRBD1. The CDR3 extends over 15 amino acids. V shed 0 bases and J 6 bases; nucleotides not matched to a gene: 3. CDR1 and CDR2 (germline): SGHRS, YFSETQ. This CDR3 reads CASSLGTGGGQPQHF. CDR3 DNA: TGCGCCAGCAGCTTGGGGACAGGGGGTGGTCAGCCCCAGCATTTT.

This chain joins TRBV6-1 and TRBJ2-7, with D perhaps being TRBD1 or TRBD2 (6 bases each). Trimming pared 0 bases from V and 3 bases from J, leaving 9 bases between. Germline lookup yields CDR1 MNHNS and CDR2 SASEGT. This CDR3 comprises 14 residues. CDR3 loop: CASSEARGHYEQYF. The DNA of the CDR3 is TGTGCCAGCAGTGAAGCCCGGGGGCACTACGAGCAGTACTTC.

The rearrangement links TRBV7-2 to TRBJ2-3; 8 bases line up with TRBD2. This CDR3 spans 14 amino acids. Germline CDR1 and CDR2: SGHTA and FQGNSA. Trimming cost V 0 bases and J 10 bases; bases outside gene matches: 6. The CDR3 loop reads CASSLAGLGEAQYF. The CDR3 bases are TGTGCCAGCAGCTTAGCGGGACTAGGGGAGGCGCAGTATTTT.

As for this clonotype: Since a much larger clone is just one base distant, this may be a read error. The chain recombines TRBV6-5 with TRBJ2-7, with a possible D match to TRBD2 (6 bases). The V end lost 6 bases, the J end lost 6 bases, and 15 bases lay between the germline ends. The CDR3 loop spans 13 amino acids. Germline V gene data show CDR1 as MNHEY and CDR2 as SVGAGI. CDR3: CASRPNGRREQYF. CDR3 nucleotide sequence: TGTGCCAGCAGGCCAAACGGGAGACGCGAGCAGTACTTC.

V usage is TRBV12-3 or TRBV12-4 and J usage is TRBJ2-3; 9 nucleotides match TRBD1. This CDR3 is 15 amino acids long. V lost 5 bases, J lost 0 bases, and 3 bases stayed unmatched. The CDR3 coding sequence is TGTGCCAGCAGTCGGACAGGGGCTAGCACAGATACGCAGTATTTT. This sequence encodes CASSRTGASTDTQYF.

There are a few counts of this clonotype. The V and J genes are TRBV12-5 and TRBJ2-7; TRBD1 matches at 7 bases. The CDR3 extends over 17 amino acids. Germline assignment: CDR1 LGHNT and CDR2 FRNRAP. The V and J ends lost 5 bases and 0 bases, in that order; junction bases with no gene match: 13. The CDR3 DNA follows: TGTGCTAGTGGTCCAGATTCCGGGACAGCGACCTCCTACGAGCAGTACTTC. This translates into CASGPDSGTATSYEQYF.

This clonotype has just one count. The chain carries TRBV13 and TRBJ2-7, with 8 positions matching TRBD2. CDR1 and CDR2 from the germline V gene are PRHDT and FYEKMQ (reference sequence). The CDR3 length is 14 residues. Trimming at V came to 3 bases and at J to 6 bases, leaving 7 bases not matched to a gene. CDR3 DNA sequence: TGTGCCAGCAGCTTGGCGACTAGCGAGGTCGAGCAGTACTTC. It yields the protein CASSLATSEVEQYF.

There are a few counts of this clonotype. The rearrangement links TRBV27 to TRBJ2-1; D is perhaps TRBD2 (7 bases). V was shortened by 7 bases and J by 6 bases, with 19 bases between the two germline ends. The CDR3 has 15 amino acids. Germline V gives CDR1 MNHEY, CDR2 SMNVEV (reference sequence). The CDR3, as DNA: TGTGCCAGCATCGGGGGGCTTCGAGGTGGCAATGAGCAGTTCTTC. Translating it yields CASIGGLRGGNEQFF.

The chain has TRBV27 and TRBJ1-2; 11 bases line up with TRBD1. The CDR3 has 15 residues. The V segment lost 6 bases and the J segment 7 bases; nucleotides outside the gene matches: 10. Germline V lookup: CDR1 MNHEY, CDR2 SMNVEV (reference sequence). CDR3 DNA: TGTGCCAGCAGGGGACAGGGGGTCCCCCTCGCTGGCTACACCTTC. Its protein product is CASRGQGVPLAGYTF.